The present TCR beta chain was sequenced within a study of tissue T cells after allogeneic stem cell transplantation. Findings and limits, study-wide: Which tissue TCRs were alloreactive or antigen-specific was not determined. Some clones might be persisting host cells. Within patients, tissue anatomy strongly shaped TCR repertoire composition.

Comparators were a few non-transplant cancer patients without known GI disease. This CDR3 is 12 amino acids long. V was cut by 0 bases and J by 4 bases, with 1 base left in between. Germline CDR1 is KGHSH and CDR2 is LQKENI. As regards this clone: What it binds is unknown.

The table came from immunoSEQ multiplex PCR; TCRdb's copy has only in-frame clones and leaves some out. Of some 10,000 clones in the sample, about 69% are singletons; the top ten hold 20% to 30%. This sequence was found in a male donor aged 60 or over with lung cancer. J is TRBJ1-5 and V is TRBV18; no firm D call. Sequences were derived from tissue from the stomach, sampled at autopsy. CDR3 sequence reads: CASSPPNQPQHF. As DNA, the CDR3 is TGTGCCAGCTCACCACCGAATCAGCCCCAGCATTTT.